This T cell receptor beta chain appears in the sequencing data of a study of cytomegalovirus exposure and HLA in healthy donors. Study-level results: What TCR beta sequences reportedly achieved was accurate prediction of HLA-A and HLA-B alleles in most subjects.

From germline, CDR1 is LNHNV and CDR2 YYDKDF (reference sequence). V gave up 7 bases and J gave up 1 base; unmatched junction bases: 2. The CDR3 has 14 amino acids. For this clone: Its specificity is unknown.

At collection, donors were nominally healthy, but unrecorded immune exposures were probable. PCR used 60 Vbeta primers and 13 Jbeta primers. Profiled with immunoSEQ multiplex PCR; TCRdb holds only in-frame clones, not every one. The sample yields about 110,000 clones, about 79% seen once. The chain couples TRBV15 to TRBJ2-1; 9 positions match TRBD2. The specimen sequenced was PBMCs. The sequence was obtained from a man over 45 in good health and CMV-seropositive. The CDR3, as DNA: TGTGCCACCACGGCGGGGGGGTCCTACAATGAGCAGTTCTTC. Translating it yields CATTAGGSYNEQFF. The variable domain in full, with the rest retrieved from reference TRBV15 and TRBJ2-1, is DAMVIQNPRYQVTQFGKPVTLSCSQTLNHNVMYWYQQKSSQAPKLLFHYYDKDFNNEADTPDNFQSRRPNTSFCFLDIRSPGLGDTAMYLCATTAGGSYNEQFFGPGTRLTVL.